Sequencing of this T cell receptor beta chain was carried out in a study of blood T cell repertoires in COVID-19. Some clones are missing from TCRdb's copy, which holds only in-frame ones; the method was immunoSEQ multiplex PCR. The repertoire includes 150,000 to 200,000 clones, around nine tenths of them detected once, and about 3.5% sits in the top ten. Trimming took off 0 bases at V and 1 base at J, with 10 bases between the two ends. Germline assignment: CDR1 SGHNT and CDR2 YYREEE (reference sequence). This CDR3 region has 15 residues. The sequenced sample was peripheral blood. This receptor was obtained from a man between 65 and 85 years old with acute or convalescent COVID-19. The rearrangement links TRBV5-4 to TRBJ2-5, with TRBD2 as a possible D gene (6 bases). The CDR3 protein is CASSLVRGTQETQYF. The DNA for the CDR3 is TGTGCCAGCAGCTTGGTGCGCGGGACCCAAGAGACCCAGTACTTC.